These T cell receptor beta chains were read from a single sample in a study of beta chain features in type 1 diabetes. Assay used: immunoSEQ multiplex PCR; TCRdb lists only in-frame clones, some missing. In the table there are 500,000 to 700,000 clones, roughly a sixth of which are singletons. Sequenced: naive CD4+ T cells from blood. The receptors were gathered from a man aged 18 to 30 in good health. CDR3s include the opening cysteine and the closing phenylalanine or tryptophan. D genes are given only for firm matches. Clone size, where shown, is once, few, many, or a class for clones that have expanded.

TRBJ2-3 NA TRBV4-1 NA CASSQDRSTDPDTQYF TGCGCCAGCAGCCAAGATAGGTCCACCGACCCAGATACGCAGTATTTT
TRBJ2-1 NA TRBV5-4 few CASSQKSGRQYEQFF TGTGCCAGCAGCCAGAAATCAGGACGACAATATGAGCAGTTCTTC
TRBJ1-5 NA TRBV4-2 few CASSQDLGAQHF TGTGCCAGCAGCCAAGATCTGGGGGCCCAGCATTTT
TRBJ2-2 NA TRBV7-3 few CASSLRGGGTGELFF TGTGCCAGCAGCTTACGGGGAGGAGGCACCGGGGAGCTGTTTTTT
TRBJ2-7 NA TRBV7-9 NA CASSLGEGVAGEQYF TGTGCCAGCAGCTTAGGCGAGGGGGTAGCGGGCGAGCAGTACTTC
TRBJ1-2 NA TRBV13 few CASSTWTENYGYTF TGTGCCAGCAGCACATGGACAGAGAACTATGGCTACACCTTC
TRBJ2-5 TRBD1 TRBV7-2 few CASSPGQGLAETQYF TGTGCCAGCAGCCCGGGACAGGGTTTGGCAGAGACCCAGTACTTC
TRBJ1-5 NA TRBV7-9 few CASSLGAISNQPQHF TGTGCCAGCAGCTTAGGGGCCATTAGCAATCAGCCCCAGCATTTT
TRBJ2-6 NA TRBV7-3 NA CASSRAGTGANVLTF TGTGCCAGCAGCCGCGCGGGTACTGGGGCCAACGTCCTGACTTTC
TRBJ1-2 NA TRBV5-4 NA CASSLASGPGYGYTF TGTGCCAGCAGCTTGGCCTCGGGGCCGGGCTATGGCTACACCTTC
TRBJ2-1 NA TRBV5-1 NA CASSLSATDNEQFF TGCGCCAGCAGCTTGAGTGCGACAGACAATGAGCAGTTCTTC
TRBJ2-6 NA TRBV2 few CAIGIQPQAANVLTF TGTGCCATAGGGATCCAACCCCAGGCGGCCAACGTCCTGACTTTC
TRBJ2-7 TRBD1 TRBV5-1 few CASSLPQGAYEQYF TGCGCCAGCAGCTTACCACAGGGGGCCTACGAGCAGTACTTC
TRBJ1-2 NA TRBV6-5 NA CASSSSGQRFNYGYTF NA
TRBJ1-1 TRBD1 TRBV7-9 few CASSPRQGNEAFF TGTGCCAGCAGCCCTCGACAGGGGAATGAAGCTTTCTTT
TRBJ1-2 TRBD1 TRBV5-4 NA CASSSPDRGRGYTF TGTGCCAGCAGCTCCCCGGACAGGGGTAGAGGCTACACCTTC
TRBJ2-1 TRBD1 TRBV5-1 few CASSLAGTGVSREQFF TGCGCCAGCAGCTTAGCCGGGACAGGGGTCAGCCGGGAGCAGTTCTTC
TRBJ2-7 TRBD1 TRBV28 few CASRPSGTGYEQYF TGTGCCAGCAGACCCTCTGGGACAGGGTATGAGCAGTACTTC